This TCR beta chain stems from a study of shared clonotypes between healthy human individuals. Whole-study context: With ages of 18 to 49, the donors were a couple of women and a few men.

Looked up from germline, CDR1 is MNHNY and CDR2 is SVGAGI (reference sequence). The CDR3 loop spans 14 amino acids. Trimming cost V 5 bases and J 0 bases, with 11 bases left between them. Each replicate PCR on the sorted subsets used 200 to 250 ng DNA (approximately 27,000 T cell genomes). Assay: immunoSEQ multiplex PCR; the TCRdb copy retains only in-frame clones and omits some. The repertoire holds 650,000 to 750,000 clones, with more than 70% as singletons. Sequenced sample: memory CD4+ T cells sorted from blood. Subset described: CD45RA-negative fraction. The TCR originated in a woman aged 25 to 39 in good health. The V gene is TRBV6-6, the J gene TRBJ2-7, with unresolved D. The CDR3 bases are TGTGCCAGCAGTACTACCCTCAGCTCCTACGAGCAGTACTTC. It is translated as CASSTTLSSYEQYF.